The present TCR beta chain was sequenced within a study of blood T cell repertoires in COVID-19. Patients in Seattle were enrolled during active infection, then followed longitudinally. V lost 8 bases and J lost 10, with 15 bases in between. The CDR3 consists of 12 residues. Germline V CDR1 and CDR2: LNHDA, SQIVND (reference sequence). Methods used by the authors: How many nucleated cells were present was estimated from reference gene primer amplification. Produced via immunoSEQ multiplex PCR; TCRdb's table is partial and in-frame only. That table supplies the V and J calls and clone size; D and trimming were determined from the DNA. Of about 49,000 clones detected, under 90% appear once; the ten largest clones hold about 20%.

The sequencing sample was made of peripheral blood. This TCR was sampled from a woman older than 75 with COVID-19, enrolled during active disease. The chain has TRBV19 and TRBJ2-1; no reliable D call. In DNA, the CDR3 is TGTGCCAGTGGAGAGGTGCGTTCCGAGCAGTTCTTC. Its translation is CASGEVRSEQFF. The full variable domain, completed using reference TRBV19 and TRBJ2-1, is DGGITQSPKYLFRKEGQNVTLSCEQNLNHDAMYWYRQDPGQGLRLIYYSQIVNDFQKGDIAEGYSVSREKKESFPLTVTSAQKNPTAFYLCASGEVRSEQFFGPGTRLTVL.